This record looks at one T cell receptor (beta chain) sequence and its context. Its antigen remains unidentified. This sample is part of a study of human thymus T cells. Profiling relied on immunoSEQ multiplex PCR, and the TCRdb table lists in-frame clones only, not all of them. The data show 75,000 to 90,000 clones, approximately 96% seen once. The CDR3 consists of 13 residues. Germline lookup yields CDR1 LGHNT and CDR2 FRNRAP. Between the trimmed V and J ends, which lost 6 bases and 0 bases, there was a span of 8 bases. General study points: Highly overlapping thymic repertoires in unrelated individuals were reported by related research. It looked as if thymic and blood repertoires used V and J genes in a biased way.

Resections obtained during corrective heart surgery supplied the thymus tissue. Corrective surgery for congenital heart defects was being performed on the healthy Finnish infants who served as donors. The TCR was taken from a boy in the first two years of life with a congenital heart defect but otherwise immunologically healthy. Input material: thymus tissue. V usage is TRBV12-5 and J usage is TRBJ1-2; D remains ambiguous. CDR3 nucleotide sequence: TGTGCTAGTGGCCTTACAGCTAACTATGGCTACACCTTC. Translated: CASGLTANYGYTF.